This T cell receptor beta chain was observed in a study of blood T cell repertoires in COVID-19. The CDR3 length is 15 residues. Trimming removed 7 bases at V and 4 bases at J, with 19 bases between. The germline V gene has CDR1 SNHLY and CDR2 FYNNEI. Clones were sequenced by immunoSEQ multiplex PCR, and TCRdb holds only the in-frame ones, with some missing. Among about 440,000 clones listed, about 87% were seen once. Sample: peripheral blood. This sequence was found in a woman aged 45 to 65 with COVID-19, enrolled during active disease. The chain couples TRBV2 to TRBJ1-1; D is perhaps TRBD1 (6 bases). CDR3 in DNA: TGTGCCAGCAACCAAGGGGGGGGGCTGGGCACTGAAGCTTTCTTT. Encoded protein: CASNQGGGLGTEAFF.